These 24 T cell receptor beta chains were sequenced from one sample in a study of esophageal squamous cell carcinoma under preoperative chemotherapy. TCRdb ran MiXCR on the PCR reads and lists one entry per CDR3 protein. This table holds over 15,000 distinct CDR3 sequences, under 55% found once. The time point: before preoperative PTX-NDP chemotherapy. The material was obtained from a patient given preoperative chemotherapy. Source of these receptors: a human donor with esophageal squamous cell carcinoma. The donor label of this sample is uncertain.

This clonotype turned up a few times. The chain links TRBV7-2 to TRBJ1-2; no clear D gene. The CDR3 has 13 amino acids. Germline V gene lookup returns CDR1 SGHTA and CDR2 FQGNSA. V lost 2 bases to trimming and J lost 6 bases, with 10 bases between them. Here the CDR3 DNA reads TGTGCCAGCAGCTTACGGGGTGTAGATGGCTACACCTTC. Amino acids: CASSLRGVDGYTF.

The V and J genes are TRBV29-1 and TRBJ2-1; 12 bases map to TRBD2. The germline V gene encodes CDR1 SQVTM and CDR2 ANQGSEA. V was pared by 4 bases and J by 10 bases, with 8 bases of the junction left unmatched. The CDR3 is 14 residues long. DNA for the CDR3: TGCAGCGTTGCGACTAGCGGGAGCCAAGCGGAGCAGTTCTTC. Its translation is CSVATSGSQAEQFF.

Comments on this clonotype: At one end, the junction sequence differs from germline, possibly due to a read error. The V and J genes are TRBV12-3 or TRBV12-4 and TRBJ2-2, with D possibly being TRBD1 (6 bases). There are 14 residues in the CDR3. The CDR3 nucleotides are TGTGCCAGCAGTGCGGACAGTTACACCGGGGCGCTGTATTTT. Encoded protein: CASSADSYTGALYF.

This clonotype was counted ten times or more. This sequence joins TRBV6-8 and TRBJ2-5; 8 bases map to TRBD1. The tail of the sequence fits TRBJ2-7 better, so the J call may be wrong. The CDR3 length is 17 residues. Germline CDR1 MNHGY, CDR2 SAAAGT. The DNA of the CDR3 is TGTGCCAGCAGTTACAGCCTAACAGGGGGGAGAACCTACGAGCAGTACTTC. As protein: CASSYSLTGGRTYEQYF.

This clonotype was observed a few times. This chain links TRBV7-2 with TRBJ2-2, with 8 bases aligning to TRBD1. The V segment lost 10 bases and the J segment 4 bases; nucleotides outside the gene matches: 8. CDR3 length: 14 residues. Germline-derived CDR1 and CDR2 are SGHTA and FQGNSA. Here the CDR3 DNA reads TGTGCCATCATGGACAGGGCGGCCACCGGGGAGCTGTTTTTT. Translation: CAIMDRAATGELFF.

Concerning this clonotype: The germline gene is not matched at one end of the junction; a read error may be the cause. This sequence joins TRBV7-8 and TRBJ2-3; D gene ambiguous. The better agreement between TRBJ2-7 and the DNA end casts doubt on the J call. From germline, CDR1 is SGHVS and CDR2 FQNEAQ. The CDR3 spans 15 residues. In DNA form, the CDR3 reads TGTGGCAGCAGCTTGGTGCGGTCAGCCAAAAACACGCAGTACTTC. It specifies CGSSLVRSAKNTQYF.

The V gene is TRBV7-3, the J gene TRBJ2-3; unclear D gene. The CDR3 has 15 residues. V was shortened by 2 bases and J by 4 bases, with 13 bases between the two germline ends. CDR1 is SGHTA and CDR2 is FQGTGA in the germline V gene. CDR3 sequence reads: CASSLAPTFSDTQYF. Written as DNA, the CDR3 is TGTGCCAGCAGCTTAGCCCCCACTTTCTCAGATACGCAGTATTTT.

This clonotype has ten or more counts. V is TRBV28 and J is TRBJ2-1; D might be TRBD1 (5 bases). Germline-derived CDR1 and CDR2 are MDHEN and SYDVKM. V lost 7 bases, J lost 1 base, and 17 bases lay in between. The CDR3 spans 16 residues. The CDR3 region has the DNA TGTGCCAGCAAGGGTCCCGCGACAGAGTCCTACAATGAGCAGTTCTTC. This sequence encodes CASKGPATESYNEQFF.

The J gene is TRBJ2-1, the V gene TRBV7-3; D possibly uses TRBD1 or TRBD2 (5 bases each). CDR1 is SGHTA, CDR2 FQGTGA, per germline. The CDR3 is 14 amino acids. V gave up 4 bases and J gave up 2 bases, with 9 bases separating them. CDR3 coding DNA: TGTGCCAGCAGCTCCCCGGGACCCTACAATGAGCAGTTCTTC. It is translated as CASSSPGPYNEQFF.

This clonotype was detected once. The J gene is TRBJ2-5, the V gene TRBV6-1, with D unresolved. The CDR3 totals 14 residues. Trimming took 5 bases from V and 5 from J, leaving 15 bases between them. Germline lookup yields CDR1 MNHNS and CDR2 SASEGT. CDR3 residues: CASSRSTILETQYF. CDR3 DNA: TGTGCCAGCAGTCGCTCCACTATCCTGGAGACCCAGTACTTC.

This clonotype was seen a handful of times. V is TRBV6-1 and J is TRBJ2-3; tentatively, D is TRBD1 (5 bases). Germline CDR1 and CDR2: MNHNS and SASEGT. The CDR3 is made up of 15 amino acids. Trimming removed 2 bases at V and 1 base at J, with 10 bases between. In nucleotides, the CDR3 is TGTGCCAGCAGTGAACAACAGGAACGCACAGATACGCAGTATTTT. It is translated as CASSEQQERTDTQYF.

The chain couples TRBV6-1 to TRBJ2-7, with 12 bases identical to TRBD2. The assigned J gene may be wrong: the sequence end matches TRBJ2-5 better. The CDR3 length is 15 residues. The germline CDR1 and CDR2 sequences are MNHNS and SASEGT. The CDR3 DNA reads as TGTGCCAGCAGACTACAGACTAGCGGGAGAGAGACCCAGTACTTC. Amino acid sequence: CASRLQTSGRETQYF.

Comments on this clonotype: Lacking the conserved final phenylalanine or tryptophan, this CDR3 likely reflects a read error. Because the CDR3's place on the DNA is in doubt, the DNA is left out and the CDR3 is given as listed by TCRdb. CDR3 protein: CAGSVGGLESQFS. The chain is built from TRBV7-8 and TRBJ2-5; the DNA was not compared with TRBD1, the D call given in the table. The CDR3 spans 13 amino acids, including both terminal residues. The germline V gene encodes CDR1 SGHVS and CDR2 FQNEAQ.

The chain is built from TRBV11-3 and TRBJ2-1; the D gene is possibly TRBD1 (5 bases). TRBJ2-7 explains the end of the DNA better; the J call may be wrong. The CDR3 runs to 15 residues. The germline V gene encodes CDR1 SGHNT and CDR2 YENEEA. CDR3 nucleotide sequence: TGTGCCAGCAGCTTAAGAGAATTGGGTACAGGCGAGCAGTACTTC. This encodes CASSLRELGTGEQYF.

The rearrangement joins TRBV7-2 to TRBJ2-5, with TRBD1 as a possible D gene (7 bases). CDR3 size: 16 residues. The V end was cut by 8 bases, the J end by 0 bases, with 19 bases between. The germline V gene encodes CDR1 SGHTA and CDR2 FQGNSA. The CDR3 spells CASGLGRGQNQETQYF. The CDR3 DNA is TGTGCCAGCGGGTTGGGGCGGGGACAGAACCAAGAGACCCAGTACTTC.

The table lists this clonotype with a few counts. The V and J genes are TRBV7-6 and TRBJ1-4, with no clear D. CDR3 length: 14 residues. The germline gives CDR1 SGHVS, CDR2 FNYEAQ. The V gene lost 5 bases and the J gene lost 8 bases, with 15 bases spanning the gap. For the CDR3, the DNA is TGTGCCAGCAGCCCTAGAAGCACAGACGAAAAACTGTTTTTT. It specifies CASSPRSTDEKLFF.

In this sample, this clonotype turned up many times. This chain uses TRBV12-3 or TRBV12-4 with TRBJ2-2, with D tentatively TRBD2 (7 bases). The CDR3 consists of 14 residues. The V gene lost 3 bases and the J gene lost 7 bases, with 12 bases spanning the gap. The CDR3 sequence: CASSFRGAVGELFF. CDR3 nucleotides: TGTGCCAGCAGTTTCCGGGGGGCGGTCGGGGAGCTGTTTTTT.

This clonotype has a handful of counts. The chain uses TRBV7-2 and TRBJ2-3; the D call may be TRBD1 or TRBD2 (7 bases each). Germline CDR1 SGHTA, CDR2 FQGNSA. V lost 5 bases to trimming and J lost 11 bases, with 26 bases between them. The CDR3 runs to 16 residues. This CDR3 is CASSARQGGAKDMQYF. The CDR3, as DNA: TGTGCCAGCAGCGCACGGCAGGGGGGGGCCAAAGACATGCAGTATTTT. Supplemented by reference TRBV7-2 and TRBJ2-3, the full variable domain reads GAGVSQSPSNKVTEKGKDVELRCDPISGHTALYWYRQSLGQGLEFLIYFQGNSAPDKSGLPSDRFSAERTGGSVSTLTIQRTQQEDSAVYLCASSARQGGAKDMQYFGPGTRLTVL.

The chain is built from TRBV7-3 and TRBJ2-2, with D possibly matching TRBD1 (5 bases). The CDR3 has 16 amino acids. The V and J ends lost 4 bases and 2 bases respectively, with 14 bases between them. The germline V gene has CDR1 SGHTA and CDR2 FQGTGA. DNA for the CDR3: TGTGCCAGCAGCTCGGTCCCAGACAGAAACACCGGGGAGCTGTTTTTT. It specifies CASSSVPDRNTGELFF.

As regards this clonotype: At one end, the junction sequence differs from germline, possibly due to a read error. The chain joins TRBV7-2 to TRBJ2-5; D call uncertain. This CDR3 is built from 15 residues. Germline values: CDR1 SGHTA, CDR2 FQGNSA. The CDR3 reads CASSHDGRDQDTQYF. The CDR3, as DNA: TGTGCCAGCAGCCACGACGGACGAGACCAAGACACCCAGTACTTC.

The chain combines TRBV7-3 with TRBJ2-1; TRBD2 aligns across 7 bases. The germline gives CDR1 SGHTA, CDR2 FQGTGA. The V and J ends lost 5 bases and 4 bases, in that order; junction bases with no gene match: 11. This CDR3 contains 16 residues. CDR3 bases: TGTGCCAGCAGCGGCCACCGGGCTAGCGGATACAATGAGCAGTTCTTC. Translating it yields CASSGHRASGYNEQFF.

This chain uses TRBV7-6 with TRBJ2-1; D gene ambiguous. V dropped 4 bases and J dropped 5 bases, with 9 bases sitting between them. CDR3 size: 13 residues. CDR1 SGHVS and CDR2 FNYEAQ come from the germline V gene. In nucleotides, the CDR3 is TGTGCCAGCAGCTCCGGAATCAACAATGAGCAGTTCTTC. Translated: CASSSGINNEQFF.

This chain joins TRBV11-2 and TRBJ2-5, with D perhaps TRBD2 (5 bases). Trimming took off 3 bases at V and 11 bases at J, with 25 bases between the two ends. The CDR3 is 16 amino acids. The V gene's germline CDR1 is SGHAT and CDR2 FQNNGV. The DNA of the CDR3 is TGTGCCAGCAGCTTCTCTCCGGCTAGCTGGACCAATGAGCAGTACTTC. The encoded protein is CASSFSPASWTNEQYF.

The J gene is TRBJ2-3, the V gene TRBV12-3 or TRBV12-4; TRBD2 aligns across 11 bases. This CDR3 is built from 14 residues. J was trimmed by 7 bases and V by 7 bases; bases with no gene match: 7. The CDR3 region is CASNELAGVNTQYF. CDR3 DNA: TGTGCCAGCAATGAACTAGCGGGAGTTAATACGCAGTATTTT.